The next 9 T cell receptor beta chains were all read from a single sample in a study of TIL therapy for anti-PD-1-resistant metastatic lung cancer. Sequencing used immunoSEQ v3. TCRdb keeps only in-frame clones here, not all; method: immunoSEQ multiplex PCR. Among more than 45,000 clones listed, 87% were seen once. Time point given: pre-treatment sample, taken before nivolumab and TIL therapy. The material sequenced was blood, taken at baseline. These receptors all come from a person between 25 and 79 years old with non-small cell lung cancer.

The chain uses TRBV6-5 and TRBJ1-2, with D perhaps TRBD1 (5 bases). Germline V gene data show CDR1 as MNHEY and CDR2 as SVGAGI. The CDR3 has 15 amino acids. V gave up 0 bases and J gave up 4 bases, with 12 bases separating them. The DNA of the CDR3 is TGTGCCAGCAGTTACTCTTTCATGGGGACCTATGGCTACACCTTC. Protein: CASSYSFMGTYGYTF.

The gene calls are TRBV29-1 and TRBJ2-7; 7 bases fit TRBD1. The CDR3 is made up of 12 amino acids. CDR1 and CDR2 (germline): SQVTM, ANQGSEA. Losses at the gene ends were 7 bases for V and 2 bases for J; bases not matched to a gene: 5. CDR3 amino acids: CSARDSPYEQYF. The CDR3 nucleotides read TGCAGCGCCCGGGACAGTCCCTACGAGCAGTACTTC.

The V call is TRBV5-6, the J call TRBJ2-6, with D uncertain. The CDR3 has 16 amino acids. In germline, CDR1 is SGHDT, CDR2 YYEEEE. Trimming shortened V by 3 bases and J by 0 bases, and 10 bases separated the two germline ends. The CDR3 coding sequence is TGTGCCAGCAGCTCCGATTGGAACTCTGGGGCCAACGTCCTGACTTTC. It yields the protein CASSSDWNSGANVLTF.

This clone was seen just once. This chain links TRBV7-3 with TRBJ2-1; possible D gene TRBD1, 6 bases. The CDR3 has 16 residues. The germline CDR1 and CDR2 sequences are SGHTA and FQGTGA. The V end was cut by 5 bases, the J end by 1 base, with 15 bases between. CDR3 loop: CASSPIPGVSYNEQFF. The CDR3 region has the DNA TGTGCCAGCAGCCCGATCCCAGGGGTTTCCTACAATGAGCAGTTCTTC.

The chain carries TRBV4-2 and TRBJ1-1; TRBD1 agrees at 9 bases. J gave up 5 bases and V 0 bases, and 13 bases lay outside the gene matches. This CDR3 contains 18 residues. CDR1 and CDR2 from the germline V gene are LGHNA and YNFKEQ. The chain's CDR3 is CASSQDQGGQGSETEAFF. The CDR3 region has the DNA TGTGCCAGCAGCCAAGATCAGGGAGGACAGGGGTCGGAAACTGAAGCTTTCTTT.

This chain uses TRBV25-1 with TRBJ2-7; no clear D gene. Germline CDR1 is MGHDK and CDR2 is SYGVNS. V gave up 3 bases and J gave up 5 bases, with 14 bases separating them. This CDR3 has 14 amino acids. CDR3 nucleotide sequence: TGTGCCAGCAGTGAGATTGATCCGACAAACGAGCAGTACTTC. It specifies CASSEIDPTNEQYF.

The chain has TRBV15 and TRBJ1-5; D ambiguous. With 8 bases removed from V and 2 bases from J, the gap between germline ends came to 13 bases. Germline V gives CDR1 LNHNV, CDR2 YYDKDF (reference sequence). The CDR3 length is 14 residues. CDR3 amino acids: CATGEATGNQPQHF. CDR3 nucleotide sequence: TGTGCCACCGGGGAAGCAACGGGCAATCAGCCCCAGCATTTT.

The CDR3 spells CATSTTLYYGYTF. CDR3 nucleotide sequence: TGTGCCACCAGCACAACACTCTACTATGGCTACACCTTC. This chain links TRBV15 with TRBJ1-2, with D hard to call. The CDR3 is 13 amino acids. CDR1 is LNHNV and CDR2 is YYDKDF in the germline V gene (reference sequence). Between the trimmed V and J ends, which lost 4 bases and 3 bases, there was a span of 9 bases.

In this sample, this clone turned up once. The rearrangement joins TRBV7-8 to TRBJ2-5, with D maybe TRBD2 (6 bases). V lost 8 bases and J lost 4, with 11 bases in between. CDR1 is SGHVS and CDR2 is FQNEAQ in the germline V gene. This CDR3 has 12 amino acids. The CDR3 here is CASGRPGETQYF. The CDR3 region has the DNA TGTGCCAGCGGGAGGCCCGGAGAGACCCAGTACTTC.